A selection of T cell receptor beta chains follows, all from one sample in a study of shared clonotypes between healthy human individuals. Here immunoSEQ multiplex PCR was the method, and the copy in TCRdb shows in-frame clones only, minus some. The sample carries about 1 million clones, approximately 68% recorded once. The sample taken for sequencing was memory CD4+ T cells sorted from blood. The receptors were gathered from a man younger than 35 in good health. Both conserved end residues are part of each CDR3. The D gene is left open where the match is weak. The size field is filled for only some rows; it gives once, few, many or a size class.

J gene: TRBJ2-3
clone size: .
V gene: TRBV25-1
D gene: TRBD2
CDR3 DNA: TGTGCCACCAGACTAGCGGGTCGAGATACGCAGTATTTT
CDR3 protein: CATRLAGRDTQYF

J gene: TRBJ2-1
clone size: .
V gene: TRBV5-5
D gene: TRBD1
CDR3 DNA: TGTGCCAGCAGCCTGGATGGGGACAGGGTGGATGAGCAGTTCTTC
CDR3 protein: CASSLDGDRVDEQFF

J gene: TRBJ1-1
clone size: .
V gene: TRBV18
D gene: TRBD1
CDR3 DNA: TGTGCCAGCTCACTACAGGGGGCACGGACTGAAGCTTTCTTT
CDR3 protein: CASSLQGARTEAFF

J gene: TRBJ2-7
clone size: .
V gene: TRBV11-2
D gene: TRBD1
CDR3 DNA: TGTGCCAGCAGCTTTGCACAGGGGGCCTACGAGCAGTACTTC
CDR3 protein: CASSFAQGAYEQYF

J gene: TRBJ1-6
clone size: .
V gene: TRBV18
D gene: TRBD1
CDR3 DNA: TGTGCCAGCTCACTAAGGGACAGGGGAAATTCACCCCTCCACTTT
CDR3 protein: CASSLRDRGNSPLHF

J gene: TRBJ1-5
clone size: .
V gene: TRBV6-1
D gene: .
CDR3 DNA: TGTGCCAGCACGGGGAGCAATCAGCCCCAGCATTTT
CDR3 protein: CASTGSNQPQHF

J gene: TRBJ1-1
clone size: .
V gene: TRBV6-5
D gene: .
CDR3 DNA: TGTGCCAGCAGGAGAACACAGAACACTGAAGCTTTCTTT
CDR3 protein: CASRRTQNTEAFF

J gene: TRBJ1-4
clone size: .
V gene: TRBV7-8
D gene: TRBD1
CDR3 DNA: TGTGCCAGCAGCTTTCAGACAGGGGCCGGGGAAAAACTGTTTTTT
CDR3 protein: CASSFQTGAGEKLFF

J gene: TRBJ2-2
clone size: .
V gene: TRBV27
D gene: TRBD1
CDR3 DNA: TGTGCCAGCACCACCCTAAAAGGACAGGCGGCGTGGAACACCGGGGAGCTGTTTTTT
CDR3 protein: CASTTLKGQAAWNTGELFF

J gene: TRBJ1-2
clone size: .
V gene: TRBV6-5
D gene: .
CDR3 DNA: TGTGCCAGCAGTTACTCGGGCAGTAACGGCTACACCTTC
CDR3 protein: CASSYSGSNGYTF

J gene: TRBJ1-4
clone size: .
V gene: TRBV25-1
D gene: TRBD1
CDR3 DNA: TGTGCCAGCAGTGCCGCGACAGGGGGGAATGAAAAACTGTTTTTT
CDR3 protein: CASSAATGGNEKLFF

J gene: TRBJ2-7
clone size: .
V gene: TRBV18
D gene: TRBD2
CDR3 DNA: TGTGCCAGCTCACCAACTAGCGGGCAGGCCCTCGAGCAGTACTTC
CDR3 protein: CASSPTSGQALEQYF

J gene: TRBJ1-5
clone size: .
V gene: TRBV2
D gene: .
CDR3 DNA: TGTGCCAGCAGCGGACAGCCCAATCAGCCCCAGCATTTT
CDR3 protein: CASSGQPNQPQHF

J gene: TRBJ2-5
clone size: .
V gene: TRBV30
D gene: TRBD2
CDR3 DNA: TGTGCCTGGACCCGGACTAGTGGAGCAGAGACCCAGTACTTC
CDR3 protein: CAWTRTSGAETQYF

J gene: TRBJ2-2
clone size: .
V gene: TRBV7-7
D gene: TRBD1
CDR3 DNA: TGTGCTAGCTCAGGCCAGGGACAGACCGGGGAGCTGTTTTTT
CDR3 protein: CASSGQGQTGELFF

J gene: TRBJ1-1
clone size: few
V gene: TRBV30
D gene: .
CDR3 DNA: TGTGCCTGCAGTTGGGGTACTGAAGCTTTCTTT
CDR3 protein: CACSWGTEAFF

J gene: TRBJ2-7
clone size: .
V gene: TRBV7-2
D gene: .
CDR3 DNA: TGTGCCAGCAGCTTCCACTACGAGCAGTACTTC
CDR3 protein: CASSFHYEQYF

J gene: TRBJ1-5
clone size: .
V gene: TRBV6-5
D gene: .
CDR3 DNA: TGTGCCAGCTCCTTAGGTCGGCAGTCCAATCAGCCCCAGCATTTT
CDR3 protein: CASSLGRQSNQPQHF

J gene: TRBJ2-5
clone size: .
V gene: TRBV5-1
D gene: .
CDR3 DNA: TGCGCCAGCAGCTCACAGGGTCGCGAGACCCAGTACTTC
CDR3 protein: CASSSQGRETQYF

J gene: TRBJ1-2
clone size: few
V gene: TRBV10-3
D gene: .
CDR3 DNA: TGTGCCATCAGTGGGACAGTGTACTATGGCTACACCTTC
CDR3 protein: CAISGTVYYGYTF

J gene: TRBJ1-1
clone size: .
V gene: TRBV5-1
D gene: TRBD1
CDR3 DNA: TGCGCCAGCAGCAAAGACAGGGTTGGAACTGAAGCTTTCTTT
CDR3 protein: CASSKDRVGTEAFF

J gene: TRBJ1-1
clone size: .
V gene: TRBV30
D gene: .
CDR3 DNA: TGTGCCTGGAGCCCTTCTTTGAACACTGAAGCTTTCTTT
CDR3 protein: CAWSPSLNTEAFF

J gene: TRBJ1-1
clone size: .
V gene: TRBV21-1
D gene: .
CDR3 DNA: TGTGCCAGCAGCGATCCAATAGGACAGGCGAACACTGAAGCTTTCTTT
CDR3 protein: CASSDPIGQANTEAFF

J gene: TRBJ1-5
clone size: few
V gene: TRBV28
D gene: TRBD1
CDR3 DNA: TGTGCCAGCAACGGACAGGGTCTAAAGGACCAGCCCCAGCATTTT
CDR3 protein: CASNGQGLKDQPQHF

J gene: TRBJ2-5
clone size: few
V gene: TRBV2
D gene: TRBD1
CDR3 DNA: TGTGCCAGCAGCCCCAGGACAGGGGGGGAGACCCAGTACTTC
CDR3 protein: CASSPRTGGETQYF

J gene: TRBJ2-7
clone size: .
V gene: TRBV19
D gene: .
CDR3 DNA: TGTGCCAGTTCCTCCAGGGACGAGCAGTACTTC
CDR3 protein: CASSSRDEQYF

J gene: TRBJ2-5
clone size: .
V gene: TRBV4-2
D gene: .
CDR3 DNA: TGTGCCAGCAGCCTCGGGCAGCAAGAGACCCAGTACTTC
CDR3 protein: CASSLGQQETQYF

J gene: TRBJ2-7
clone size: .
V gene: TRBV5-5
D gene: TRBD2
CDR3 DNA: TGTGCCAGCAGCTTAATAGCGGGGGGAAACTCCTACGAGCAGTACTTC
CDR3 protein: CASSLIAGGNSYEQYF

J gene: TRBJ1-1
clone size: .
V gene: TRBV7-9
D gene: .
CDR3 DNA: TGTGCCAGCAGCTGGGTACCGTCGAACACTGAAGCTTTCTTT
CDR3 protein: CASSWVPSNTEAFF

J gene: TRBJ2-5
clone size: .
V gene: TRBV5-4
D gene: TRBD2
CDR3 DNA: TGTGCCAGCAGCCCCGGGAGGAACCAAGAGACCCAGTACTTC
CDR3 protein: CASSPGRNQETQYF

J gene: TRBJ1-2
clone size: .
V gene: TRBV6-1
D gene: .
CDR3 DNA: TGTGCCAGCAGTGAAATGTCGACAAACTATGGCTACACCTTC
CDR3 protein: CASSEMSTNYGYTF

J gene: TRBJ2-1
clone size: .
V gene: TRBV5-1
D gene: TRBD2
CDR3 DNA: TGCGCCAGCAGCCCCGAGGGCGGGAGCTCCTACAATGAGCAGTTCTTC
CDR3 protein: CASSPEGGSSYNEQFF

J gene: TRBJ1-2
clone size: .
V gene: TRBV6-6
D gene: .
CDR3 DNA: TGTGCCAGCAGTTATTCTTGGGGGGGGCAAAAGGGCTACACCTTC
CDR3 protein: CASSYSWGGQKGYTF

J gene: TRBJ1-2
clone size: .
V gene: TRBV30
D gene: .
CDR3 DNA: TGTGCCTGGAGCTCAGGGAGGAGTGGCTACACCTTC
CDR3 protein: CAWSSGRSGYTF

J gene: TRBJ2-5
clone size: .
V gene: TRBV15
D gene: TRBD2
CDR3 DNA: TGTGCCACCAGTGCGGGACTAGCGGGGGTGGAGACCCAGTACTTC
CDR3 protein: CATSAGLAGVETQYF

J gene: TRBJ1-5
clone size: .
V gene: TRBV2
D gene: TRBD1
CDR3 DNA: TGTGCCAGCAGGGCGGGACAGAGTAGAGTTCAGCCCCAGCATTTT
CDR3 protein: CASRAGQSRVQPQHF

J gene: TRBJ2-2
clone size: .
V gene: TRBV5-6
D gene: .
CDR3 DNA: TGTGCCAGCAGCTTGGACCGGGCCGGGGAGCTGTTTTTT
CDR3 protein: CASSLDRAGELFF

J gene: TRBJ2-7
clone size: .
V gene: TRBV6-5
D gene: TRBD2
CDR3 DNA: TGTGCCAGCAGTTACGGGGGACTAGCGAGCTACGAGCAGTACTTC
CDR3 protein: CASSYGGLASYEQYF

J gene: TRBJ1-2
clone size: .
V gene: TRBV2
D gene: .
CDR3 DNA: TGTGCCAGCAGTTTTAACAGGGACTATGGCTACACCTTC
CDR3 protein: CASSFNRDYGYTF

J gene: TRBJ2-5
clone size: few
V gene: TRBV5-1
D gene: .
CDR3 DNA: TGCGCCAGCAGCCTATACCAAGAGACCCAGTACTTC
CDR3 protein: CASSLYQETQYF

J gene: TRBJ2-1
clone size: .
V gene: TRBV4-3
D gene: .
CDR3 DNA: TGCGCCAGCAGCCAAGAGGGAACGGGTGAGCAGTTCTTC
CDR3 protein: CASSQEGTGEQFF

J gene: TRBJ2-2
clone size: .
V gene: TRBV6-1
D gene: .
CDR3 DNA: TGTGCCAGCAGTCCGGTTAGGAAGAACACCGGGGAGCTGTTTTTT
CDR3 protein: CASSPVRKNTGELFF

J gene: TRBJ2-2
clone size: once
V gene: TRBV11-3
D gene: TRBD1
CDR3 DNA: TGTGCCAGCAGCTCGAGGGGGACAGGGGGAAACACGCCAACCGGGGAGCTGTTTTTT
CDR3 protein: CASSSRGTGGNTPTGELFF

J gene: TRBJ2-1
clone size: .
V gene: TRBV5-1
D gene: TRBD2
CDR3 DNA: TGCGCCAGCAGCTGGAGATGGACTAGCGGGGGAGGCGAGCAGTTCTTC
CDR3 protein: CASSWRWTSGGGEQFF

J gene: TRBJ1-1
clone size: .
V gene: TRBV15
D gene: TRBD1
CDR3 DNA: TGTGCCACCAGCAGCCGGGGACAGCTGAACACTGAAGCTTTCTTT
CDR3 protein: CATSSRGQLNTEAFF

J gene: TRBJ1-5
clone size: .
V gene: TRBV30
D gene: .
CDR3 DNA: TGTGCCTGGAGTGCTACAGGGACGGCTCAGCCCCAGCATTTT
CDR3 protein: CAWSATGTAQPQHF

J gene: TRBJ2-7
clone size: .
V gene: TRBV9
D gene: TRBD1
CDR3 DNA: TGTGCCAGCAGCCCCGGACAGGATGTAAGCGAGCAGTACTTC
CDR3 protein: CASSPGQDVSEQYF

J gene: TRBJ2-2
clone size: .
V gene: TRBV5-6
D gene: .
CDR3 DNA: TGTGCCAGCAGCTTGACAGGGCTTTACATCGGGGAGCTGTTTTTT
CDR3 protein: CASSLTGLYIGELFF

J gene: TRBJ2-2
clone size: .
V gene: TRBV5-8
D gene: TRBD1
CDR3 DNA: TGTGCCAGCAGCTCGGACAGGGGGGACACCGGGGAGCTGTTTTTT
CDR3 protein: CASSSDRGDTGELFF

J gene: TRBJ2-5
clone size: .
V gene: TRBV6-6
D gene: TRBD2
CDR3 DNA: TGTGCCAGCAGTTACCCGGGACTAGCGAAAGAGACCCAGTACTTC
CDR3 protein: CASSYPGLAKETQYF

J gene: TRBJ2-7
clone size: many
V gene: TRBV4-2
D gene: .
CDR3 DNA: TGTGCCAGCAGCCAAGAGTTACAGGGACTCTACGAGCAGTACTTC
CDR3 protein: CASSQELQGLYEQYF